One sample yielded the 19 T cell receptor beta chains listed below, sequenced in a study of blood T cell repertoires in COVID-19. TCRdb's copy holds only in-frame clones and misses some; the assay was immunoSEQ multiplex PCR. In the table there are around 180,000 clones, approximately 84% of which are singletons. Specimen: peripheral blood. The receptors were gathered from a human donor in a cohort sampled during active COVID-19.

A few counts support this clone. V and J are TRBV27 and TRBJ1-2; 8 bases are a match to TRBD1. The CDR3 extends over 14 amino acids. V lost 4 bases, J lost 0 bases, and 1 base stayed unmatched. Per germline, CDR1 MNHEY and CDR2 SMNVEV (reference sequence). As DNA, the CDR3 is TGTGCCAGCAGTTCGACAGGGGCTAACTATGGCTACACCTTC. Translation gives CASSSTGANYGYTF.

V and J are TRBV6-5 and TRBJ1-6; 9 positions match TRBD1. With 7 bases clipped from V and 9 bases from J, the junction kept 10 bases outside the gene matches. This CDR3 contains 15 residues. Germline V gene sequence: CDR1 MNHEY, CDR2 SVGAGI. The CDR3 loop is CASTETGTGISPLHF. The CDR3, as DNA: TGTGCCAGCACGGAAACCGGGACAGGGATTTCACCCCTCCACTTT.

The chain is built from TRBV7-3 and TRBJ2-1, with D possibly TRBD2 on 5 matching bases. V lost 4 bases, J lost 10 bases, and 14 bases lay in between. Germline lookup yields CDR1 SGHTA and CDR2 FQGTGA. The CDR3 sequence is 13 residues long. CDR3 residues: CASSSPLTGEQFF. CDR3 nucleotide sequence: TGTGCCAGCAGCTCCCCTCTGACGGGGGAGCAGTTCTTC.

Written as DNA, the CDR3 is TGTGCCAGCAGCTCCGCGGGGGTGAACACTGAAGCTTTCTTT. Its protein is CASSSAGVNTEAFF. This sequence joins TRBV11-2 and TRBJ1-1; D perhaps matches TRBD1 (5 bases). Trimming removed 4 bases at V and 0 bases at J, with 9 bases between. The CDR3 is 14 amino acids. Germline loops: CDR1 SGHAT, CDR2 FQNNGV.

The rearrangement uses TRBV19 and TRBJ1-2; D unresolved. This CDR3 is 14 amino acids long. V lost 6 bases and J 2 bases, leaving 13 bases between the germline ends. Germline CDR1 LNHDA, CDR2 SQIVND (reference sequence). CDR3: CASRDPRENYGYTF. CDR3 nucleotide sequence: TGTGCCAGTAGGGATCCAAGGGAGAACTATGGCTACACCTTC.

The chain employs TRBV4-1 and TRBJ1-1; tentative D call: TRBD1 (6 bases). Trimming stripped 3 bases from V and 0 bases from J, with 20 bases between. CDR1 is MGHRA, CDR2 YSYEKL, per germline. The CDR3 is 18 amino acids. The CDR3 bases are TGCGCCAGCAGCCAGGGGTCCCTGACAGGCGACATGAACACTGAAGCTTTCTTT. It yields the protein CASSQGSLTGDMNTEAFF.

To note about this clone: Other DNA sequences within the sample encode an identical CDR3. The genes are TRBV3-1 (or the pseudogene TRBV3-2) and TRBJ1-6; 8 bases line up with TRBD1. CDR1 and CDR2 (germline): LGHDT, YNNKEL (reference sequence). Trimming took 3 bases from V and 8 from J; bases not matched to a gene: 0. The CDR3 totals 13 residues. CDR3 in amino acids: CASSQDRDSPLHF. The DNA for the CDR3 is TGTGCCAGCAGCCAGGACAGGGATTCACCCCTCCACTTT.

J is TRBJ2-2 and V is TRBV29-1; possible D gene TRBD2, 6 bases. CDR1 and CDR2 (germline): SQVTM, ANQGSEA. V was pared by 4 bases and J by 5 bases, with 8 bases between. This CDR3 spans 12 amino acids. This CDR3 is CSVVGGTGELFF. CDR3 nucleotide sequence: TGCAGCGTTGTGGGGGGAACCGGGGAGCTGTTTTTT.

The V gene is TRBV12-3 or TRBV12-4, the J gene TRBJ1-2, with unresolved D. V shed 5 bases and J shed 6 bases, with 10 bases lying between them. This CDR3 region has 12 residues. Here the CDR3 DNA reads TGTGCCAGCAGTCGAGGAGTCCATGGCTACACCTTC. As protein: CASSRGVHGYTF.

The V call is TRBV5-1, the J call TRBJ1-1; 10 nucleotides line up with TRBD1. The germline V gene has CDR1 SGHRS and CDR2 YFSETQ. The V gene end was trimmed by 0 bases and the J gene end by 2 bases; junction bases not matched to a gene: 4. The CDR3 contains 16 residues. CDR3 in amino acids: CASSLVGQGVNTEAFF. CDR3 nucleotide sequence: TGCGCCAGCAGCTTGGTCGGACAGGGGGTTAACACTGAAGCTTTCTTT.

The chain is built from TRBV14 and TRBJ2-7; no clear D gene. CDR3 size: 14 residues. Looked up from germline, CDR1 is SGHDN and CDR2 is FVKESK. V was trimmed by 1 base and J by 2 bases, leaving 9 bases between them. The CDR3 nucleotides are TGTGCCAGCAGCCAAGCCGGGTGGACCTACGAGCAGTACTTC. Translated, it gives CASSQAGWTYEQYF.

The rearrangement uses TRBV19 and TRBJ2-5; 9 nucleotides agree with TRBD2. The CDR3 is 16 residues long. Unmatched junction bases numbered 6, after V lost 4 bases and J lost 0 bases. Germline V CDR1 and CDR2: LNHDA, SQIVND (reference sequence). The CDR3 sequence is CASSKASGDYQETQYF. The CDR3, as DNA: TGTGCCAGTAGTAAGGCTAGCGGGGACTACCAAGAGACCCAGTACTTC.

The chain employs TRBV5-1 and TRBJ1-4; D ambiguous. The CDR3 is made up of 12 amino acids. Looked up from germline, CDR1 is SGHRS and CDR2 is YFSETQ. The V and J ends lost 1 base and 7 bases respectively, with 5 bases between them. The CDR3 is CASSLSGEKLFF. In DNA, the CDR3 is TGCGCCAGCAGCTTGTCCGGTGAAAAACTGTTTTTT.

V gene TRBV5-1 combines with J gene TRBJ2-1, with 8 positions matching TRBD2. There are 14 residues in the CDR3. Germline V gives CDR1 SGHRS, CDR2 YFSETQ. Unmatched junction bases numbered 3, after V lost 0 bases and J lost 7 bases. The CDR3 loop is CASSLVRGENEQFF. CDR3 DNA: TGCGCCAGCAGCTTGGTGCGGGGGGAGAATGAGCAGTTCTTC. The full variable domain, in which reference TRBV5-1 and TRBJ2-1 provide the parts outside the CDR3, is KAGVTQTPRYLIKTRGQQVTLSCSPISGHRSVSWYQQTPGQGLQFLFEYFSETQRNKGNFPGRFSGRQFSNSRSEMNVSTLELGDSALYLCASSLVRGENEQFFGPGTRLTVL.

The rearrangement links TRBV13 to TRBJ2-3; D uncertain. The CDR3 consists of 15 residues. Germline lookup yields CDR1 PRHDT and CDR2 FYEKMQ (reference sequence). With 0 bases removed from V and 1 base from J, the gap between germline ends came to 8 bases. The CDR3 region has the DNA TGTGCCAGCAGCTTAGGACAGTCCCGCACAGATACGCAGTATTTT. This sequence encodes CASSLGQSRTDTQYF.

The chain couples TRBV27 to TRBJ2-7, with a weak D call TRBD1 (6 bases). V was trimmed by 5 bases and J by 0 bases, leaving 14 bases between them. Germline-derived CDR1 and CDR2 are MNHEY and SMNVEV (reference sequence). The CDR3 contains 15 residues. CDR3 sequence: CASSPTRQASYEQYF. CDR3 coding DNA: TGTGCCAGCAGTCCGACCAGACAGGCCTCCTACGAGCAGTACTTC.

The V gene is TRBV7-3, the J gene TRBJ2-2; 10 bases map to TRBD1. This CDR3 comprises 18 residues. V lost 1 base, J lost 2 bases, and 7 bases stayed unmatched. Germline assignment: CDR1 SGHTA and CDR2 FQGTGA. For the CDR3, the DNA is TGTGCCAGCAGCTTAATAGGGACAGGGGTCCCTAACACCGGGGAGCTGTTTTTT. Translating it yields CASSLIGTGVPNTGELFF.

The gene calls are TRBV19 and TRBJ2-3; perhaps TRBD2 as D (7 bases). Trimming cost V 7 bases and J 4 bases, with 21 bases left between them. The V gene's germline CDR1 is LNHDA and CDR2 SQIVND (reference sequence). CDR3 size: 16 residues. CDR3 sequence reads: CASTTIPGGEADTQYF. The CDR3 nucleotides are TGTGCCAGTACCACTATACCGGGGGGCGAAGCAGATACGCAGTATTTT.

Written as DNA, the CDR3 is TGTGCCAGCAGCACAGGGGGCGAAGAGACCCAGTACTTC. Protein sequence: CASSTGGEETQYF. The chain carries TRBV5-4 and TRBJ2-5; 9 bases line up with TRBD1. The CDR3 is 13 residues long. The germline CDR1 and CDR2 sequences are SGHNT and YYREEE (reference sequence). V was clipped by 4 bases and J by 3 bases; unmatched bases: 1.